These 15 T cell receptor beta chains were all obtained from the same sample, sequenced in a study of T cells in Graves' hyperthyroidism and ophthalmopathy. Regions amplified from RNA transcripts were the TCR beta CDR3 regions. The TCR CDR3 was amplified in a first-round RT-PCR using the HTBI primer set. TCRdb reprocessed the multiplex PCR reads with MiXCR, giving one entry per CDR3 protein. The table has around 190,000 distinct CDR3 sequences, approximately 16% seen once. Source material: blood. These receptors were collected from a woman between 45 and 65 years old with Graves' hyperthyroidism.

V usage is TRBV11-2 and J usage is TRBJ1-2; the D is unclear. CDR1 is SGHAT, CDR2 FQNNGV, per germline. The CDR3 has 13 amino acids. V lost 1 base and J lost 3, with 6 bases in between. DNA for the CDR3: TGTGCCAGCAGCTTAGCTCTACACTATGGCTACACCTTC. Translated: CASSLALHYGYTF.

This clonotype was counted many times. V usage is TRBV18 and J usage is TRBJ1-5; 8 bases are a match to TRBD1. From germline, CDR1 is KGHSH and CDR2 LQKENI. CDR3 length: 15 amino acids. With 5 bases clipped from V and 2 bases from J, the junction kept 5 bases outside the gene matches. CDR3 nucleotides: TGTGCCAGCTCAGTTAAGACAGGGGGCAATCAGCCCCAGCATTTT. Its translation is CASSVKTGGNQPQHF. The full variable domain, its missing parts supplied by reference TRBV18 and TRBJ1-5, is NAGVMQNPRHLVRRRGQEARLRCSPMKGHSHVYWYRQLPEEGLKFMVYLQKENIIDESGMPKERFSAEFPKEGPSILRIQQVVRGDSAAYFCASSVKTGGNQPQHFGDGTRLSIL.

This clonotype was seen repeatedly, ten times or more. CDR3 residues: CASSRTGGMNTEAFF. CDR3 sequence (DNA): TGCGCCAGCAGCCGGACAGGGGGGATGAACACTGAAGCTTTCTTT. V is TRBV5-1 and J is TRBJ1-1; 10 bases align to TRBD1. J lost 0 bases, V lost 4 bases, and 3 bases had no gene match. The CDR3 is 15 amino acids. Germline CDR1 and CDR2: SGHRS and YFSETQ.

The rearrangement uses TRBV11-2 and TRBJ1-1; no firm D call. Germline lookup yields CDR1 SGHAT and CDR2 FQNNGV. The CDR3 sequence is 15 residues long. V dropped 4 bases and J dropped 0 bases, with 12 bases sitting between them. CDR3 loop: CASSSIWVMNTEAFF. CDR3 bases: TGTGCCAGCAGCTCCATATGGGTCATGAACACTGAAGCTTTCTTT.

The sample holds many counts of this clonotype. The V gene is TRBV6-1, the J gene TRBJ2-2; the match to TRBD2 covers 9 bases. This CDR3 spans 16 amino acids. Looked up from germline, CDR1 is MNHNS and CDR2 is SASEGT. J gave up 3 bases and V 7 bases, and 9 bases lay outside the gene matches. The CDR3 coding sequence is TGTGCCAGCAAGATGACTAGCGGTGGGGACACCGGGGAGCTGTTTTTT. It is translated as CASKMTSGGDTGELFF.

This clonotype has at least ten counts. The chain combines TRBV24-1 with TRBJ2-5, with D possibly matching TRBD2 (5 bases). CDR1 KGHDR and CDR2 SFDVKD come from the germline V gene. The V end was cut by 3 bases, the J end by 5 bases, with 15 bases between. This CDR3 comprises 15 residues. The CDR3 bases are TGTGCCACCAGTGATCCCTGGACTGGACGCGAGACCCAGTACTTC. Protein product: CATSDPWTGRETQYF.

In its sample, this clonotype was seen many times. The genes are TRBV6-1 and TRBJ2-3, with 9 nucleotides matching TRBD1. CDR1 is MNHNS, CDR2 SASEGT, per germline. The CDR3 spans 17 residues. V lost 6 bases, J lost 5 bases, and 15 bases stayed unmatched. In DNA, the CDR3 is TGTGCCAGCAGACAAACACCGGGACAGGGAATTTTAGATACGCAGTATTTT. Protein sequence: CASRQTPGQGILDTQYF.

This chain links TRBV12-3 or TRBV12-4 with TRBJ2-1; D not resolved. The CDR3 covers 14 residues. Trimming left V 3 bases short and J 7 bases short, with 13 bases between. This CDR3 is CASSFGSSRNEQFF. In nucleotides, the CDR3 is TGTGCCAGCAGTTTTGGCTCGTCGAGGAATGAGCAGTTCTTC.

This clonotype was observed many times. This rearrangement joins TRBV20-1 to TRBJ2-7; 9 bases are shared with TRBD2. The V and J ends lost 6 bases and 3 bases, in that order; junction bases with no gene match: 3. Germline CDR1 DFQATT, CDR2 SNEGSKA (reference sequence). The CDR3 runs to 12 residues. Here the CDR3 reads CSALTSGYEQYF. The CDR3, as DNA: TGCAGTGCCCTGACTAGCGGCTACGAGCAGTACTTC.

This clonotype was counted at least ten times. The CDR3 DNA reads as TGTGCCAGCAGTGACCTAAGCTACGAGCAGTACTTC. Encoded protein: CASSDLSYEQYF. The V gene is TRBV25-1, the J gene TRBJ2-7; D not certain. The V and J ends lost 3 bases and 3 bases respectively, with 6 bases between them. Germline loops: CDR1 MGHDK, CDR2 SYGVNS. This CDR3 has 12 residues.

This clonotype was seen at least ten times. The chain uses TRBV28 and TRBJ2-1; D is ambiguous. Germline V gene data show CDR1 as MDHEN and CDR2 as SYDVKM. The CDR3 totals 15 residues. V gave up 2 bases and J gave up 3 bases, with 11 bases separating them. CDR3 loop: CASSLGGESYNEQFF. CDR3 sequence (DNA): TGTGCCAGCAGTTTAGGTGGGGAAAGCTACAATGAGCAGTTCTTC.

This sequence joins TRBV9 and TRBJ1-4; D is unclear. CDR1 SGDLS and CDR2 YYNGEE come from the germline V gene. The CDR3 is 12 residues long. V lost 0 bases, J lost 6 bases, and 3 bases lay in between. This CDR3 is CASSVGDEKLFF. The CDR3 DNA sequence: TGTGCCAGCAGCGTAGGGGATGAAAAACTGTTTTTT.

The genes are TRBV12-3 or TRBV12-4 and TRBJ1-1; D gene ambiguous. With 4 bases removed from V and 1 base from J, the gap between germline ends came to 10 bases. CDR3 length: 14 residues. The chain's CDR3 is CASSYGPANTEAFF. The CDR3 DNA reads as TGTGCCAGCAGTTACGGACCCGCGAACACTGAAGCTTTCTTT.

This rearrangement joins TRBV4-1 to TRBJ2-3; D call uncertain. The germline CDR1 and CDR2 sequences are MGHRA and YSYEKL. V was clipped by 1 base and J by 4 bases, with 9 bases between them. This CDR3 spans 14 amino acids. In DNA form, the CDR3 reads TGCGCCAGCAGCCAAGTTGGCGGAGCAGATACGCAGTATTTT. Translating it yields CASSQVGGADTQYF.

This clonotype was observed at least ten times. This sequence joins TRBV3-1 and TRBJ1-1, with 7 positions matching TRBD1. J lost 3 bases, V lost 4 bases, and 11 bases had no gene match. The germline V gene has CDR1 LGHDT and CDR2 YNNKEL (reference sequence). CDR3 length: 16 residues. CDR3 loop: CASSPTGAGGHTEAFF. CDR3 nucleotides: TGTGCCAGCAGCCCAACGGGAGCAGGGGGACACACTGAAGCTTTCTTT.